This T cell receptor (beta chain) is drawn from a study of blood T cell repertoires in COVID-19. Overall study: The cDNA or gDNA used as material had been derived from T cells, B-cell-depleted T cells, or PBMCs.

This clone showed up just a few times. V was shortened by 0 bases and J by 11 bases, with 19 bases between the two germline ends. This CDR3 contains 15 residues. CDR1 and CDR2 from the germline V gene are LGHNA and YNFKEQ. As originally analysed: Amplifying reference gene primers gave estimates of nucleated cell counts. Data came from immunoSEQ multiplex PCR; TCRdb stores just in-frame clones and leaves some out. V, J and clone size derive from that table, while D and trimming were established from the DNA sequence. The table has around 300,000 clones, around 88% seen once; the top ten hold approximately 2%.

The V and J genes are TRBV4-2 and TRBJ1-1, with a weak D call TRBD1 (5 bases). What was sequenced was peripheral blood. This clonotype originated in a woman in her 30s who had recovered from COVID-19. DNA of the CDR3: TGTGCCAGCAGCCAAGACGTTGGGGGGTCGGGAGGGGCTTTCTTT. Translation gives CASSQDVGGSGGAFF.